This is a list of T cell receptor beta chains from one sample in a study of cytomegalovirus exposure and HLA in healthy donors. Method: immunoSEQ multiplex PCR; TCRdb's copy keeps in-frame clones and lacks some. This table has approximately 300,000 clones, around four fifths appearing once. The sequencing sample was made of PBMCs. These TCRs come from a woman aged 40 to 50 in good health and CMV-seropositive. CDR3s include the opening cysteine and the closing phenylalanine or tryptophan. A D gene is named only where the DNA matches it firmly.

d_call,cdr3_length,j_call,v_call,cdr3_aa,cdr3_nt
TRBD1,14,TRBJ1-2,TRBV7-8,CASSQGQGGYGYTF,TGTGCCAGCAGCCAGGGACAGGGGGGGTATGGCTACACCTTC
NA,14,TRBJ2-1,TRBV29-1,CSVLIGSVYNEQFF,TGCAGCGTTTTGATTGGTAGCGTCTACAATGAGCAGTTCTTC
TRBD2,16,TRBJ2-2,TRBV4-2,CASSQRTSGNTGELFF,TGTGCCAGCAGCCAGCGGACTAGCGGGAACACCGGGGAGCTGTTTTTT
TRBD1,12,TRBJ1-6,TRBV6-6,CAGGQGNSPLHF,TGTGCCGGGGGACAGGGGAATTCACCCCTCCACTTT
NA,13,TRBJ2-4,TRBV19,CATTDSRKNIQYF,TGTGCCACCACGGACAGTCGGAAAAACATTCAGTACTTC
TRBD2,16,TRBJ2-3,TRBV6-1,CASSAGGLAGRDTQYF,TGTGCCAGCAGTGCAGGGGGACTAGCGGGGCGAGATACGCAGTATTTT
TRBD1,15,TRBJ1-1,TRBV4-1,CASSQGVAGGTEAFF,TGCGCCAGCAGCCAAGGTGTCGCAGGGGGCACTGAAGCTTTCTTT
NA,13,TRBJ2-1,TRBV18,CASSPRGDNEQFF,TGTGCCAGCTCACCACGGGGGGACAATGAGCAGTTCTTC
NA,14,TRBJ2-1,TRBV5-6,CASSLVRRVNEQFF,TGTGCCAGCAGCTTGGTACGAAGAGTCAATGAGCAGTTCTTC
TRBD1,17,TRBJ2-7,TRBV14,CASSRKPWTGVPYEQYF,TGTGCCAGCAGCCGCAAGCCGTGGACAGGGGTTCCCTACGAGCAGTACTTC
TRBD1,14,TRBJ2-5,TRBV11-3,CASSRQGGSETQYF,TGTGCCAGCAGCAGACAGGGGGGATCGGAGACCCAGTACTTC
TRBD1,15,TRBJ1-5,TRBV5-6,CASSFGQGLYQPQHF,TGTGCCAGCAGCTTCGGACAGGGCCTTTATCAGCCCCAGCATTTT
TRBD1,14,TRBJ2-6,TRBV7-2,CASSQGTGLNVLTF,TGTGCCAGCAGCCAAGGGACAGGATTAAACGTCCTGACTTTC
NA,16,TRBJ2-6,TRBV30,CAAMGPSGSGANVLTF,TGTGCCGCAATGGGGCCCTCGGGCTCTGGGGCCAACGTCCTGACTTTC